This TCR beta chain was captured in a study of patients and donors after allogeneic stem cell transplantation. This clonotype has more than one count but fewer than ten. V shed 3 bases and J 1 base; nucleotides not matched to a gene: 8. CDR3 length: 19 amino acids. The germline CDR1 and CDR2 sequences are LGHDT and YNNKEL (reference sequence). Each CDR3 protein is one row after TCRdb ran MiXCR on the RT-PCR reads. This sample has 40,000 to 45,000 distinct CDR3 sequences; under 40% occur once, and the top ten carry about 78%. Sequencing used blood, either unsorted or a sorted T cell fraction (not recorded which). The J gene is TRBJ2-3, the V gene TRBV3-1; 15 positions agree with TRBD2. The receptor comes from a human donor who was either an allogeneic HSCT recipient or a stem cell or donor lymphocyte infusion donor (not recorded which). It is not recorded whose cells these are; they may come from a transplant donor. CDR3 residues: CASSHIRTSGRARTDTQYF. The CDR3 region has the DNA TGTGCCAGCAGCCACATCAGGACTAGCGGGAGGGCTCGCACAGATACGCAGTATTTT.